The 4 T cell receptor beta chains presented below share a single source sample, sequenced in a study of blood T cell repertoires in COVID-19. Repertoires were generated with immunoSEQ multiplex PCR, while TCRdb's copy carries only in-frame clones and drops some. The sample has roughly 140,000 clones; around nine tenths are singletons. Input material: peripheral blood. All receptors come from a woman aged 40-49 years with acute or convalescent COVID-19.

CDR3 in amino acids: CASSPGGAGEYNEQFF. For the CDR3, the DNA is TGTGCCAGCAGCCCCGGTGGGGCGGGAGAGTACAATGAGCAGTTCTTC. This rearrangement joins TRBV11-2 to TRBJ2-1; 7 positions agree with TRBD2. J gave up 4 bases and V 5 bases, and 11 bases lay outside the gene matches. Per germline, CDR1 SGHAT and CDR2 FQNNGV. CDR3 size: 16 residues.

The chain recombines TRBV6-2 or TRBV6-3 with TRBJ2-1, with a weak D call TRBD2 (5 bases). V gave up 0 bases and J gave up 0 bases, with 12 bases separating them. The length of the CDR3 is 17 residues. Germline lookup yields CDR1 MNHEY and CDR2 SVGEGT. The DNA of the CDR3 is TGTGCCAGCAGTTACTCGATAACGGGGAGCTCCTACAATGAGCAGTTCTTC. Protein sequence: CASSYSITGSSYNEQFF.

The chain combines TRBV3-1 (or the pseudogene TRBV3-2) with TRBJ1-1; 7 nucleotides agree with TRBD1. Germline V gene data show CDR1 as LGHDT and CDR2 as YNNKEL (reference sequence). This CDR3 is 13 amino acids long. J gave up 4 bases and V 4 bases, and 3 bases lay outside the gene matches. CDR3 sequence: CASSPGTATEAFF. DNA of the CDR3: TGTGCCAGCAGCCCAGGGACAGCCACTGAAGCTTTCTTT.

This clone showed up just a few times. V is TRBV30 and J is TRBJ2-7, with a tentative D call TRBD1 (5 bases). Germline assignment: CDR1 GTSNPN and CDR2 SVGIG (reference sequence). The V end lost 2 bases, the J end lost 9 bases, and 14 bases lay between the germline ends. This CDR3 region has 12 residues. The CDR3 reads CAWSSGRVGQYF. The CDR3 DNA reads as TGTGCCTGGAGTTCAGGGCGTGTGGGGCAGTACTTC.